This TCR beta chain was sequenced during a study of CD8 T cells in Susac syndrome (dated by TCRdb to the late 2010s). At the level of the whole study: The study used repertoire sequencing to test whether antigen drove CD8+ T cell activation and differentiation in Susac syndrome.

The junction shows trimming of 7 bases on V and 1 base on J, plus 7 bases between the germline ends. CDR1 DFQATT and CDR2 SNEGSKA are derived from the germline V gene (reference sequence). From the cysteine up to the phenylalanine, the CDR3 has a length of 11 residues. Of the read, only the CDR3 DNA is kept; its 33 bases are in frame from base 1. With respect to this clonotype: Its binding antigen is unknown. No base quality values were provided; no much bigger clone lies one nucleotide off.

Overall study outcomes, separate from this receptor: The number of individuals in the TCR sequencing and HLA analysis was recognized as being relatively small.

High-throughput TCR beta sequencing profiled peripheral blood CD8+ and CD4+ T cells from healthy donors, Susac syndrome patients and multiple sclerosis patients. The multiple sclerosis controls were treatment-naive patients who had stable or active relapsing-remitting disease and met the revised McDonald criteria. CD8+ TEMRA cells were enriched by FACS, while bulk CD8+ and CD4+ T cells were purified by magnetic negative isolation. Blood was collected in EDTA tubes and processed within 24 hours, with PBMCs isolated through density gradient centrifugation. PBMCs destined for TCR sequencing were cryopreserved in liquid nitrogen and later thawed in a 37 °C water bath. Purity of sorted or isolated CD4+, CD8+ and CD8+ TEMRA cells was at least 90%. RNA was extracted with the RNeasy kit and roughly 0.45 to 1 ug was reverse transcribed using random hexamers. The immunoSEQ multiplex PCR assay, covering 54 Vbeta and 13 Jbeta segments, was used to amplify TCR beta CDR3 regions. PCR amplification bias was corrected by using a synthetic template baseline for primer optimization and computational correction. The authors processed their data as follows. Reads were annotated to V, D and J genes per IMGT and analyzed with immunoSEQ Analyzer, keeping only productive sequences. Clonality was calculated as one minus the Shannon entropy normalized by log2 of the number of productive unique sequences. For each patient and control, public and private clones were evaluated within the 100 most prevalent clones. A clone was defined as Susac-specific if it was absent from the healthy and MS cohorts, from over a thousand published viral clones and from other ImmuneACCESS disease sequences. The public reads were reprocessed in TCRdb via fastp at Q25 and MiXCR, keeping in-frame beta chains. One record per CDR3 amino acid sequence lists the most common genes and DNA. Here the V and J calls rest on TCRdb's processing, not on the authors' analysis. The sample yields under 350,000 distinct CDR3 sequences; around 92% were counted once. The ten most abundant clones make up 0.065% of the sample.

Recombination linked TRBV20-1 to TRBJ1-1; a weak D assignment points to TRBD1 (5 bases agree). The TCR sequence derives from a human donor with multiple sclerosis. The specimen was CD4+ T cells from PBMCs. Read as DNA, the sequence is TGCAGTGGTGGGACGAACACTGAAGCTTTCTTT. This is translated as CSGGTNTEAFF.